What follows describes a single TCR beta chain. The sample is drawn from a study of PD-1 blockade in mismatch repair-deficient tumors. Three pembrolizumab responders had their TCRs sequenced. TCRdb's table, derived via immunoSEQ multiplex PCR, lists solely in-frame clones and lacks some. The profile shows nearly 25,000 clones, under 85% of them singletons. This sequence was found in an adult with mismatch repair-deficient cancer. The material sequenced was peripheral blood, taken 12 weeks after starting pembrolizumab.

DNA for the CDR3: TGTGCCAGCAGCTTAGCTCAGGCTCCTAACTATGGCTACACCTTC. Protein sequence: CASSLAQAPNYGYTF. The rearrangement uses TRBV7-1 and TRBJ1-2; D gene unclear. TRBV7-1 is an open reading frame whose function is uncertain. V shed 4 bases and J shed 0 bases, with 12 bases lying between them. This CDR3 region has 15 residues.